What follows are 14 T cell receptor beta chains derived from one specimen sequenced in a study of persistence of HIV-infected CD4 T cells. Overlapping HIV-1 Gag 15-mer peptides at 0.85 to 1 ug per peptide per mL were used. CD4+ T cells upregulating both CD40 ligand and CD69 were sorted as responding cells. Their recognized antigens are unknown. The libraries were made with immunoSEQ version 4 in survey mode. Profiling relied on immunoSEQ multiplex PCR, and the TCRdb table lists in-frame clones only, not all of them. Here the sample spans 20,000 to 25,000 clones, about 74% being singletons. The starting material was CD4+ T cells sorted from PBMCs after 18-hour stimulation, obtained from a patient who received antiretroviral therapy. Every receptor here comes from an adult man with HIV who was CMV-seropositive.

This clone has just a few counts. The chain carries TRBV28 and TRBJ1-2; 10 bases fit TRBD1. The V gene end was trimmed by 5 bases and the J gene end by 4 bases; junction bases not matched to a gene: 13. There are 17 residues in the CDR3. Germline lookup yields CDR1 MDHEN and CDR2 SYDVKM. CDR3 DNA: TGTGCCAGCAGTCGAACCCCTGGGGGGGACAGGGGCTATGGCTACACCTTC. The encoded protein is CASSRTPGGDRGYGYTF.

The chain joins TRBV3-1 (or the pseudogene TRBV3-2) to TRBJ2-1, with 12 bases aligning to TRBD2. Trimming cost V 2 bases and J 4 bases; bases outside gene matches: 3. The CDR3 is 16 residues long. Germline CDR1 is LGHDT and CDR2 is YNNKEL (reference sequence). CDR3 in amino acids: CASSQLAGGRYNEQFF. For the CDR3, the DNA is TGTGCCAGCAGCCAACTAGCGGGGGGGCGTTACAATGAGCAGTTCTTC.

The chain couples TRBV18 to TRBJ2-7; D might be TRBD2 (5 bases). V was cut by 3 bases and J by 6 bases, with 12 bases left in between. This CDR3 comprises 13 residues. Germline V gives CDR1 KGHSH, CDR2 LQKENI. The CDR3 loop reads CASSPGGGAEQYF. The CDR3 nucleotides read TGTGCCAGCTCACCGGGCGGAGGAGCCGAGCAGTACTTC.

This rearrangement joins TRBV10-3 to TRBJ2-3, with 7 bases fitting TRBD1. V dropped 8 bases and J dropped 0; count of bases not matched to a gene: 5. The germline V gene encodes CDR1 ENHRY and CDR2 SYGVKD. This CDR3 is 14 amino acids long. The CDR3 spells CAIRQGSSTDTQYF. Here the CDR3 DNA reads TGTGCCATCCGACAGGGTTCTAGCACAGATACGCAGTATTTT.

This chain connects TRBV3-1 (or the pseudogene TRBV3-2) to TRBJ2-7; no definite D call. Germline V gene data show CDR1 as LGHDT and CDR2 as YNNKEL (reference sequence). The CDR3 contains 11 residues. V lost 6 bases to trimming and J lost 6 bases, with 9 bases between them. The CDR3 region has the DNA TGTGCCAGCAGTCACTCCCTCGAGCAGTACTTC. Encoded protein: CASSHSLEQYF.

This chain joins TRBV12-3 or TRBV12-4 and TRBJ1-2, with D maybe TRBD1 (5 bases). The CDR3 loop spans 13 amino acids. Trimming cost V 6 bases and J 7 bases, with 15 bases left between them. The DNA of the CDR3 is TGTGCCAGCAGGGGGGACGGCTCCCCTGGCTACACCTTC. This sequence encodes CASRGDGSPGYTF.

The chain links TRBV12-3 or TRBV12-4 to TRBJ1-2; 8 bases are a match to TRBD1. V shed 6 bases and J 12 bases; nucleotides not matched to a gene: 9. This CDR3 region has 12 residues. CDR3 DNA: TGTGCCAGCAGCCGCAGACAGGGGCGGCACACCTTC. This gives the protein CASSRRQGRHTF.

This chain uses TRBV28 with TRBJ1-4; D uncertain. Germline V gene sequence: CDR1 MDHEN, CDR2 SYDVKM. Trimming took 9 bases from V and 0 from J, leaving 11 bases between them. The CDR3 is 14 amino acids. CDR3 sequence (DNA): TGTGCCAGTGGCCGGCCCGCAACTAATGAAAAACTGTTTTTT. Translation gives CASGRPATNEKLFF.

The rearrangement uses TRBV6-6 and TRBJ2-4; D remains unclear. V dropped 7 bases and J dropped 4 bases, with 14 bases sitting between them. This CDR3 has 14 residues. CDR1 MNHNY and CDR2 SVGAGI come from the germline V gene (reference sequence). The CDR3 here is CASIDVRAKNIQYF. The CDR3 DNA reads TGTGCCAGCATCGATGTTCGGGCGAAAAACATTCAGTACTTC.

This rearrangement joins TRBV14 to TRBJ2-3, with a weak D call TRBD2 (5 bases). Per germline, CDR1 SGHDN and CDR2 FVKESK. The CDR3 spans 16 residues. V lost 2 bases and J lost 2, with 14 bases in between. In DNA, the CDR3 is TGTGCCAGCAGCCAACTTAGAAGAGGGCCCACAGATACGCAGTATTTT. Its protein product is CASSQLRRGPTDTQYF.

A single count supports this clone. The chain uses TRBV29-1 and TRBJ2-1; D call uncertain. The CDR3 totals 14 residues. CDR1 is SQVTM, CDR2 ANQGSEA, per germline. Trimming stripped 3 bases from V and 5 bases from J, with 14 bases between. The CDR3 spells CSVDGPKQHNEQFF. The DNA for the CDR3 is TGCAGCGTTGACGGGCCGAAACAGCACAATGAGCAGTTCTTC.

This rearrangement joins TRBV28 to TRBJ2-2; D gene unclear. The CDR3 has 14 amino acids. The V gene lost 3 bases and the J gene lost 7 bases, with 12 bases spanning the gap. Germline-derived CDR1 and CDR2 are MDHEN and SYDVKM. Written as DNA, the CDR3 is TGTGCCAGCAGTTTCTCAGGAACAAGCGGGGAGCTGTTTTTT. Translating it yields CASSFSGTSGELFF.

By share of the sample, this clone is medium-sized. The V and J genes are TRBV18 and TRBJ1-1; D not certain. V was clipped by 4 bases and J by 3 bases, with 15 bases between them. CDR3 size: 15 residues. From germline, CDR1 is KGHSH and CDR2 LQKENI. CDR3 in DNA: TGTGCCAGCTCACTTCTCGGATTTGGGGACACTGAAGCTTTCTTT. Translating it yields CASSLLGFGDTEAFF.

The rearrangement joins TRBV3-1 (or the pseudogene TRBV3-2) to TRBJ2-1; D tentatively reads TRBD1 or TRBD2 (5 bases each). V was shortened by 4 bases and J by 5 bases, with 18 bases between the two germline ends. From germline, CDR1 is LGHDT and CDR2 YNNKEL (reference sequence). The CDR3 sequence is 16 residues long. Written as DNA, the CDR3 is TGTGCCAGCAGCCGACCGGGACGACTCATTAACAATGAGCAGTTCTTC. Encoded protein: CASSRPGRLINNEQFF.